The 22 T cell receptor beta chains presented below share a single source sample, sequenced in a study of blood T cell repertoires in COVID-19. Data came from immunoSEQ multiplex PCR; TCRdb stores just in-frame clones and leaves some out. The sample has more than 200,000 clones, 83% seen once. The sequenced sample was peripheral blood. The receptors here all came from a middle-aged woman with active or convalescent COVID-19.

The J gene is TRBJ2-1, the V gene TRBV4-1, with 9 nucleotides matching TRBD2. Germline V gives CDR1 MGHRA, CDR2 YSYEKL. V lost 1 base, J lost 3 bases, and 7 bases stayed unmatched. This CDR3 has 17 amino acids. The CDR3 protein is CASSQAIAGDVYNEQFF. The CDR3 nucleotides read TGCGCCAGCAGCCAAGCCATAGCGGGAGATGTCTACAATGAGCAGTTCTTC.

The chain's CDR3 is CAWSVPTGAGEKLFF. As DNA, the CDR3 is TGTGCCTGGAGTGTACCCACAGGGGCCGGCGAAAAACTGTTTTTT. V and J are TRBV30 and TRBJ1-4; 7 nucleotides line up with TRBD1. Germline-derived CDR1 and CDR2 are GTSNPN and SVGIG (reference sequence). The J segment lost 8 bases and the V segment lost 0 bases, leaving 9 bases of the junction unmatched. This CDR3 has 15 amino acids.

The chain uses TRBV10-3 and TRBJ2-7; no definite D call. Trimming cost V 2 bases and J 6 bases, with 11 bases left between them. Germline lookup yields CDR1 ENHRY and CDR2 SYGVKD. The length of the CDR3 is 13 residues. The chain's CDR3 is CAISEEVRSEQYF. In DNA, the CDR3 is TGTGCCATCAGTGAGGAAGTACGGAGCGAGCAGTACTTC.

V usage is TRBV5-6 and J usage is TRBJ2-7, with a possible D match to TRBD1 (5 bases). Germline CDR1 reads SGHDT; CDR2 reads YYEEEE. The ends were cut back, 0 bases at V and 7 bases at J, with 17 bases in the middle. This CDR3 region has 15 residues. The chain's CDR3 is CASSLESGPPWEQYF. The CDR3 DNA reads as TGTGCCAGCAGCTTGGAGTCAGGGCCTCCATGGGAGCAGTACTTC.

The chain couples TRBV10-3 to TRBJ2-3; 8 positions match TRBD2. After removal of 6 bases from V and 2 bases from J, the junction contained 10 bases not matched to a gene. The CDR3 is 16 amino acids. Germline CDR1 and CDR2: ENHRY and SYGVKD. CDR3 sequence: CAIRSQTSGLTDTQYF. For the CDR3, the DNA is TGTGCCATCAGGTCACAAACTAGCGGCCTCACAGATACGCAGTATTTT.

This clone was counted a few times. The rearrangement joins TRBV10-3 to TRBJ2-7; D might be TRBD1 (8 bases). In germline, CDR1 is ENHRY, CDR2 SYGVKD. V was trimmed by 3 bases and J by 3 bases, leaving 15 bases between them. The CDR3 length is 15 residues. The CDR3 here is CAISERQGRGYEQYF. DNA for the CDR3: TGTGCCATCAGTGAAAGACAGGGGAGGGGCTACGAGCAGTACTTC.

CDR3 region: CASSNPGQEISGYTF. Written as DNA, the CDR3 is TGTGCCAGCAGTAACCCGGGACAGGAGATCTCTGGCTACACCTTC. The J gene is TRBJ1-2, the V gene TRBV2; TRBD1 matches 8 bases. This CDR3 comprises 15 residues. Germline-derived CDR1 and CDR2 are SNHLY and FYNNEI. V shed 5 bases and J 7 bases; nucleotides not matched to a gene: 12.

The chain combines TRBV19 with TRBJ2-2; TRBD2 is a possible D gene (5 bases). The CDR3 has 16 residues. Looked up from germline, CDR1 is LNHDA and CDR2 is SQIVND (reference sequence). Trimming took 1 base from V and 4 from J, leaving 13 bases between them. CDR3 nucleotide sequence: TGTGCCAGTAGTATAGTAGTATCGGAGGTCACCGGGGAGCTGTTTTTT. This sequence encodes CASSIVVSEVTGELFF.

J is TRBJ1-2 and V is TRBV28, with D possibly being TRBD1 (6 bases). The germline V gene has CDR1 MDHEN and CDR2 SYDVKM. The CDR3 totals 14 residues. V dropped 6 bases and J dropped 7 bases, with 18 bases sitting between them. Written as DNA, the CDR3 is TGTGCCAGCAGCCTCCAGGCCCACAGGGTTGGCTACACCTTC. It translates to CASSLQAHRVGYTF.

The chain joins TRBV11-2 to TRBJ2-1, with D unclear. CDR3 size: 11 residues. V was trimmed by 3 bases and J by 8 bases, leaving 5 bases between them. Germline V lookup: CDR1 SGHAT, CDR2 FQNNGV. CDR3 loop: CASSFYHEQFF. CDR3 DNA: TGTGCCAGCAGCTTTTATCATGAGCAGTTCTTC.

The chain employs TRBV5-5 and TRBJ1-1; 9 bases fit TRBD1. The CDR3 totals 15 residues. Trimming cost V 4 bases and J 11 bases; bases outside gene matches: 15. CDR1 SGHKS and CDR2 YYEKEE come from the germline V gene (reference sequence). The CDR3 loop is CASSPPRDRVQRAFF. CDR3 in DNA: TGTGCCAGCAGCCCCCCCCGGGACAGGGTCCAACGGGCTTTCTTT. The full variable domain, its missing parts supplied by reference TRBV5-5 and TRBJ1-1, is DAGVTQSPTHLIKTRGQQVTLRCSPISGHKSVSWYQQVLGQGPQFIFQYYEKEERGRGNFPDRFSARQFPNYSSELNVNALLLGDSALYLCASSPPRDRVQRAFFGQGTRLTVV.

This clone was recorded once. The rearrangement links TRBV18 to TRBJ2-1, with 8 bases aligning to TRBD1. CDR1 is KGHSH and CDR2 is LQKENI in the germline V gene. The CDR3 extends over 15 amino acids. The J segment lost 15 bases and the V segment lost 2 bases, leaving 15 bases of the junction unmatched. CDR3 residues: CASSPGSQAGGLSFF. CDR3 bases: TGTGCCAGCTCACCAGGATCGCAGGCAGGGGGCTTGTCGTTCTTC.

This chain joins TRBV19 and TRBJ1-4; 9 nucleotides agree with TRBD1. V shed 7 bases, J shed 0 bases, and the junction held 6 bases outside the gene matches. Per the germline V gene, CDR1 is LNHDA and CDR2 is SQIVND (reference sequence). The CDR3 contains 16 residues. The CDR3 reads CASKRGQGSTNEKLFF. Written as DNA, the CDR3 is TGTGCCAGTAAGAGGGGACAGGGCTCAACTAATGAAAAACTGTTTTTT.

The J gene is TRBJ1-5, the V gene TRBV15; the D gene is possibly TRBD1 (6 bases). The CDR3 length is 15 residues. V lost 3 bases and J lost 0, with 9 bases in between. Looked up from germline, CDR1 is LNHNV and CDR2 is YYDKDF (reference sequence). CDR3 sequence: CATSRDRYSNQPQHF. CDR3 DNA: TGTGCCACCAGCAGGGACAGATATAGCAATCAGCCCCAGCATTTT.

The CDR3, as DNA: TGTGCCAGCACCCCCCCCAATATGTCGGGGCGCCGGGACAACTACGAGCAGTACTTC. Translating it yields CASTPPNMSGRRDNYEQYF. The gene calls are TRBV6-2 or TRBV6-3 and TRBJ2-7, with D possibly TRBD1 on 6 matching bases. The V end lost 7 bases, the J end lost 3 bases, and 31 bases lay between the germline ends. The germline V gene has CDR1 MNHEY and CDR2 SVGEGT. The CDR3 spans 19 residues.

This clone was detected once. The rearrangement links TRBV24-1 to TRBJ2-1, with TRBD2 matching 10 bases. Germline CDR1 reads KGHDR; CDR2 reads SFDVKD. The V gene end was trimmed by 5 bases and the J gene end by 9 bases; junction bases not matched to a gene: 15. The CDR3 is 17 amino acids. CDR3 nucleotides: TGTGCCACCAGTGGCCTCCTCCCGGGACTAGCGTCAGGTGAGCAGTTCTTC. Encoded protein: CATSGLLPGLASGEQFF.

The CDR3 is CASSHTSSNSPLHF. The DNA for the CDR3 is TGTGCCAGCAGCCACACGTCGTCCAATTCACCCCTCCACTTT. The genes are TRBV7-9 and TRBJ1-6; D call uncertain. CDR1 is SEHNR, CDR2 FQNEAQ, per germline (reference sequence). The CDR3 is 14 residues long. Trimming took off 5 bases at V and 7 bases at J, with 12 bases between the two ends. The variable domain in full, with the rest retrieved from reference TRBV7-9 and TRBJ1-6, is DTGVSQNPRHKITKRGQNVTFRCDPISEHNRLYWYRQTLGQGPEFLTYFQNEAQLEKSRLLSDRFSAERPKGSFSTLEIQRTEQGDSAMYLCASSHTSSNSPLHFGNGTRLTVT.

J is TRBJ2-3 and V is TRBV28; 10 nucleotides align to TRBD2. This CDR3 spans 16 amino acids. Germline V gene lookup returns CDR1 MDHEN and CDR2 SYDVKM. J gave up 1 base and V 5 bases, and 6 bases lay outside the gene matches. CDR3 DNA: TGTGCCAGCAGTCCCACCGGGACTAGCGGCACAGATACGCAGTATTTT. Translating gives CASSPTGTSGTDTQYF.

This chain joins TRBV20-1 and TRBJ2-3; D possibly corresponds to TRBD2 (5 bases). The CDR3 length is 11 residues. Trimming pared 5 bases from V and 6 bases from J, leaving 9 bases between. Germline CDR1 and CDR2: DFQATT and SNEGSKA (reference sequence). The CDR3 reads CSAGTRDTQYF. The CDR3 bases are TGCAGTGCTGGCACTAGGGATACGCAGTATTTT.

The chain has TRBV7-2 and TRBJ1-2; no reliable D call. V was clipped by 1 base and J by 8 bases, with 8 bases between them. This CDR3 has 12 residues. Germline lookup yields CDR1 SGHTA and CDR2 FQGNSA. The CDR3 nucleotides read TGTGCCAGCAGCTTAGGGACGGGGGGCTACACCTTC. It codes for CASSLGTGGYTF.

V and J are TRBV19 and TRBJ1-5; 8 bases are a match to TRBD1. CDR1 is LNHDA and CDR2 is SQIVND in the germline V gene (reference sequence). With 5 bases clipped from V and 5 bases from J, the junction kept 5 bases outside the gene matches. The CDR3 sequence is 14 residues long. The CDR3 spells CASSPRTGYQPQHF. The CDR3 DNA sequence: TGTGCCAGTAGTCCGCGGACAGGGTATCAGCCCCAGCATTTT.

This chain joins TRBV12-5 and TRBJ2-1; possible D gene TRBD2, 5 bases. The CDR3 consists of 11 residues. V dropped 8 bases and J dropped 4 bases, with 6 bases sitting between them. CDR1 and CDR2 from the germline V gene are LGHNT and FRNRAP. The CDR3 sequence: CASTGYNEQFF. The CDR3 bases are TGTGCTAGTACGGGGTACAATGAGCAGTTCTTC.